The 11 T cell receptor beta chains below were found in one sample sequenced in a study of blood T cell repertoires in COVID-19. Clones were read by immunoSEQ multiplex PCR, and TCRdb kept only the in-frame ones, dropping some. The sample shows some 280,000 clones, roughly nine tenths of them seen only once. Sequencing was carried out using peripheral blood. The receptors originated from a woman between 35 and 50 years old who had recovered from COVID-19.

The genes are TRBV10-3 and TRBJ1-4; D might be TRBD1 (6 bases). CDR1 ENHRY and CDR2 SYGVKD come from the germline V gene. This CDR3 is built from 16 residues. The V end lost 3 bases, the J end lost 8 bases, and 19 bases lay between the germline ends. The CDR3 sequence is CAISDFGTPEREKLFF. The CDR3 DNA reads TGTGCCATCAGTGACTTCGGGACACCCGAGAGGGAAAAACTGTTTTTT.

This clone has only one observation. This chain connects TRBV25-1 to TRBJ2-5, with D maybe TRBD1 (6 bases). The ends were cut back, 7 bases at V and 5 bases at J, with 11 bases in the middle. The length of the CDR3 is 12 residues. CDR1 MGHDK and CDR2 SYGVNS come from the germline V gene. The CDR3 loop reads CASIEGEETQYF. The CDR3 nucleotides read TGTGCCAGCATCGAGGGGGAGGAGACCCAGTACTTC.

The table lists this clone with a count of one. The chain employs TRBV11-2 and TRBJ1-2, with TRBD1 matching over 7 bases. The length of the CDR3 is 18 residues. Trimming took 1 base from V and 5 from J; bases not matched to a gene: 16. Germline lookup yields CDR1 SGHAT and CDR2 FQNNGV. CDR3 sequence reads: CASSLASGAGTDIYGYTF. Written as DNA, the CDR3 is TGTGCCAGCAGCTTAGCTAGTGGGGCCGGGACAGACATATATGGCTACACCTTC.

The chain joins TRBV2 to TRBJ2-7; 10 nucleotides line up with TRBD2. Germline V gene lookup returns CDR1 SNHLY and CDR2 FYNNEI. With 6 bases clipped from V and 7 bases from J, the junction kept 12 bases outside the gene matches. The CDR3 spans 15 residues. CDR3 DNA: TGTGCCAGCAGCGACTGGGCGCTAGCGGGAGAAGAGCAGTACTTC. Encoded protein: CASSDWALAGEEQYF.

This clone has just one count. The chain joins TRBV6-2 or TRBV6-3 to TRBJ2-5; D remains unclear. The V end lost 4 bases, the J end lost 0 bases, and 6 bases lay between the germline ends. The CDR3 loop spans 13 amino acids. Germline CDR1 reads MNHEY; CDR2 reads SVGEGT. CDR3 in DNA: TGTGCCAGCAGTTTAAGCGACCAAGAGACCCAGTACTTC. Protein sequence: CASSLSDQETQYF.

The J gene is TRBJ2-2, the V gene TRBV4-2; 11 bases align to TRBD2. The CDR3 runs 15 residues. V lost 3 bases and J lost 3; bases outside the gene matches: 0. CDR1 and CDR2 (germline): LGHNA, YNFKEQ. CDR3 loop: CASSQGLADTGELFF. CDR3 nucleotides: TGTGCCAGCAGCCAGGGACTAGCGGACACCGGGGAGCTGTTTTTT.

The table lists this clone with a count of one. V gene TRBV2 combines with J gene TRBJ1-2; the match to TRBD1 covers 10 bases. The CDR3 is made up of 17 amino acids. Germline CDR1 is SNHLY and CDR2 is FYNNEI. V was pared by 4 bases and J by 0 bases, with 8 bases of the junction left unmatched. CDR3 region: CASSAGQGEWANYGYTF. DNA for the CDR3: TGTGCCAGCAGTGCTGGACAGGGGGAATGGGCTAACTATGGCTACACCTTC.

The chain recombines TRBV7-2 with TRBJ1-6, with 7 nucleotides matching TRBD1. The CDR3 spans 16 residues. The J segment lost 13 bases and the V segment lost 5 bases, leaving 17 bases of the junction unmatched. CDR1 is SGHTA, CDR2 FQGNSA, per germline. The CDR3 is CASSGRRELQGRPLHF. The CDR3 DNA reads TGTGCCAGCAGCGGTAGGAGAGAATTACAGGGGAGGCCCCTCCACTTT.

The rearrangement joins TRBV18 to TRBJ2-1; TRBD1 matches at 11 bases. In germline, CDR1 is KGHSH, CDR2 LQKENI. The CDR3 is 16 amino acids. V shed 1 base and J 6 bases; nucleotides not matched to a gene: 5. CDR3 sequence: CASSPLGQGASNEQFF. DNA for the CDR3: TGTGCCAGCTCACCACTCGGACAGGGGGCGTCCAATGAGCAGTTCTTC. The whole variable domain, filled in from reference TRBV18 and TRBJ2-1, reads NAGVMQNPRHLVRRRGQEARLRCSPMKGHSHVYWYRQLPEEGLKFMVYLQKENIIDESGMPKERFSAEFPKEGPSILRIQQVVRGDSAAYFCASSPLGQGASNEQFFGPGTRLTVL.

This clone was detected only once. The sample holds other DNA sequences that translate to the same CDR3. The chain employs TRBV28 and TRBJ1-2; D call uncertain. The CDR3 covers 12 residues. CDR1 and CDR2 from the germline V gene are MDHEN and SYDVKM. The V end lost 6 bases, the J end lost 5 bases, and 10 bases lay between the germline ends. CDR3 nucleotides: TGTGCCAGCAGCCCAGGTACTTATGGCTACACCTTC. This codes for CASSPGTYGYTF.

The gene calls are TRBV6-5 and TRBJ2-3; D is unresolved. Trimming pared 3 bases from V and 0 bases from J, leaving 13 bases between. The CDR3 length is 16 residues. CDR1 and CDR2 from the germline V gene are MNHEY and SVGAGI. This chain's CDR3 is CASSYAANPSTDTQYF. CDR3 in DNA: TGTGCCAGCAGTTATGCGGCGAACCCGAGCACAGATACGCAGTATTTT.